The entry that follows covers one TCR beta chain sequence. Its antigen is as yet unknown. Germline V gives CDR1 LGHNA, CDR2 YSLEER. The CDR3 contains 16 residues. Germline trimming cut 4 bases from V and 0 bases from J; bases unmatched to any gene: 7. This table comes from immunoSEQ multiplex PCR, and its TCRdb copy is limited to in-frame clones, with some not included. The sample includes about 34,000 clones, around 80% of them seen just once. This sample is part of a study of OX40 agonist ivuxolimab in advanced cancers. Study background: Enrolled patients in dose escalation had cancers that were hepatocellular carcinoma, melanoma, renal cell or head and neck cancer. Partial responses, seen in three patients, involved one hepatocellular carcinoma and two cutaneous melanomas. Whole-study results and caveats: Doses of 0.1 to 3.0 mg/kg were accompanied by clonal expansion of CD4+ and CD8+ blood T cells by week 6.

J is TRBJ2-3 and V is TRBV4-3; 7 bases map to TRBD1. The TCR was taken from an adult with an advanced solid tumor such as melanoma, head and neck, liver or kidney cancer. Specimen: CD4+ or CD8+ T cells sorted from blood, collected in a trial of the OX40 agonist ivuxolimab. CDR3 in amino acids: CASSPRPGQSTDTQYF. The CDR3 DNA follows: TGCGCCAGCAGCCCCCGGCCGGGACAGAGCACAGATACGCAGTATTTT.